This is a list of T cell receptor beta chains from one sample in a study of shared clonotypes between healthy human individuals. The assay was immunoSEQ multiplex PCR, and TCRdb's table has in-frame clones only and misses some. The sample lists about 1.1 million clones; more than 75% were seen once. Sequenced input: memory CD4+ T cells from PBMCs. These receptors all stem from a man aged 18 to 29 in good health. Some clones in this sample may be carry-over from other donors' samples. CDR3s include the opening cysteine and the closing phenylalanine or tryptophan. The order of the fields is clone size, V gene, J gene, D gene, CDR3 DNA, CDR3 protein. D genes are given only for firm matches. Only part of the rows carry a size: once, few, many, or a class if the clone is expanded.

once	TRBV5-6	TRBJ1-2	TRBD1	TGTGCCAGCAGTACGGGACAGGGGGCTGGTGGCTACACCTTC	CASSTGQGAGGYTF
-	TRBV7-3	TRBJ1-3	-	TGTGCCAGCAGCAAGGGACCCACAGGCCCCGGAAACACCATATATTTT	CASSKGPTGPGNTIYF
-	TRBV7-2	TRBJ2-1	TRBD2	TGTGCCAGCAGCCGGAGTGGGGAGGGGCAGTTCTTC	CASSRSGEGQFF
-	TRBV27	TRBJ2-3	-	TGTGCCAGCAGTTTGACGGGCACAGATACGCAGTATTTT	CASSLTGTDTQYF
-	TRBV7-8	TRBJ1-2	-	TGTGCCAGCAGCTTAGTCGAACAGTACTACACCTTC	CASSLVEQYYTF
-	TRBV7-9	TRBJ2-1	TRBD1	TGTGCCACCGACGGGGGGACAGGGGAGGCGAGGAGCTCCTACAATGAGCAGTTCTTC	CATDGGTGEARSSYNEQFF
few	TRBV5-1	TRBJ1-4	-	TGCGCCAGCAGCTTGGCTGGGGGCGGTAATGAAAAACTGTTTTTT	CASSLAGGGNEKLFF
few	TRBV5-1	TRBJ2-7	TRBD1	TGCGCCAGCAGCGGGGGACAGGGAGGCTACGAGCAGTACTTC	CASSGGQGGYEQYF
-	TRBV9	TRBJ2-1	TRBD2	TGTGCCAGCAGCGACCCTCGGGCTAGCGGATACAATGAGCAGTTCTTC	CASSDPRASGYNEQFF
-	TRBV9	TRBJ2-2	TRBD1	TGTGCCAGCAGCGTAACAGGGGCGAACACCGGGGAGCTGTTTTTT	CASSVTGANTGELFF
-	TRBV29-1	TRBJ2-2	-	TGCAGCGTTGGTAGAGGACCCGGGGAGCTGTTTTTT	CSVGRGPGELFF
-	TRBV20-1	TRBJ1-3	-	TGCAGTGCTAGAAGGGGGGACACCATATATTTT	CSARRGDTIYF
-	TRBV10-3	TRBJ2-3	-	TGTGCCATCAGTGAACGGGGGCCAAGCACAGATACGCAGTATTTT	CAISERGPSTDTQYF
-	TRBV14	TRBJ2-6	TRBD1	TGTGCCAGCAGCCACGGACAGGGGGCGGCGGGGGCCAACGTCCTGACTTTC	CASSHGQGAAGANVLTF
-	TRBV28	TRBJ1-5	-	TGTGCCAGCAGTGGTAATCAGCCCCAGCATTTT	CASSGNQPQHF
-	TRBV4-1	TRBJ2-7	TRBD2	TGCGCCAGCAGCCGCAGGACTAGCGGAATGGACGAGCAGTACTTC	CASSRRTSGMDEQYF
-	TRBV7-2	TRBJ2-5	-	TGTGCCAGCAGTCCAGGAGCGGGTACCCAGTACTTC	CASSPGAGTQYF
-	TRBV9	TRBJ2-1	TRBD2	TGTGCCAGCAGCGTAGGTGGGACTAGCTACAATGAGCAGTTCTTC	CASSVGGTSYNEQFF
-	TRBV27	TRBJ2-5	-	TGTGCCAGCAGAGACAGAGATCAGGAGACCCAGTACTTC	CASRDRDQETQYF
-	TRBV28	TRBJ1-1	-	TGTGCCAGCAGTTCGACGGACGAACCCCGAGCTTTCTTT	CASSSTDEPRAFF
-	TRBV28	TRBJ1-4	TRBD1	TGTGCCAGCACCCCTTGGGACAGGTTGGCGGAAAAACTGTTTTTT	CASTPWDRLAEKLFF
-	TRBV7-3	TRBJ2-5	-	TGTGCCAGCAGCTTAACCCACCGACCCCAAGAGACCCAGTACTTC	CASSLTHRPQETQYF
-	TRBV5-6	TRBJ2-1	-	TGTGCCAGCACCTCCTTGGGGAGAACGGCTGACAATGAGCAGTTCTTC	CASTSLGRTADNEQFF
once	TRBV7-2	TRBJ2-7	TRBD2	TGTGCCAGCAACCCGGGACTACCCTACGAGCAGTACTTC	CASNPGLPYEQYF
-	TRBV5-1	TRBJ2-5	-	TGCGCCAGCAGCCACCGAGAGGCCCGGGGGGAGACCCAGTACTTC	CASSHREARGETQYF
-	TRBV5-1	TRBJ1-3	-	TGCGCCAGCACCCCAACTCGGCAGGGGCCTGGAAACACCATATATTTT	CASTPTRQGPGNTIYF
-	TRBV9	TRBJ2-1	TRBD2	TGTGCCAGCAGCCCCCAGCGGGAGTCCTACAATGAGCAGTTCTTC	CASSPQRESYNEQFF
-	TRBV28	TRBJ1-2	-	TGTGCCAGCAGTTCCCCCTCGGGGAGACCTAACTATGGCTACACCTTC	CASSSPSGRPNYGYTF
-	TRBV18	TRBJ2-1	TRBD2	TGTGCCAGCTCAGTTGGGGCTAGCGGGAGTAGGAATGAGCAGTTCTTC	CASSVGASGSRNEQFF
-	TRBV10-1	TRBJ1-1	-	TGCGCCAGCAGTGAGTCGGACCGGGGGACTTTCTTT	CASSESDRGTFF
once	TRBV28	TRBJ1-2	TRBD1	TGTGCCAGCAGTTTTCCCCCAGGGGGTGGGGGGGCAGTTGGCTACACCTTC	CASSFPPGGGGAVGYTF
-	TRBV28	TRBJ1-2	TRBD1	TGTGCCAGCAGTTTGACAGGGGCAGGGGGCTATGGCTACACCTTC	CASSLTGAGGYGYTF
-	TRBV28	TRBJ2-5	-	TGTGCCAGCATCAGCGAAGAGACCCAGTACTTC	CASISEETQYF
few	TRBV12-5	TRBJ1-1	-	TGTGCTAGTGGTACCCGTGGGGGGGCTTCTGAAGCTTTCTTT	CASGTRGGASEAFF
-	TRBV29-1	TRBJ2-1	TRBD2	TGCAGCGCCCACCGACTAGCGGGATACAATGAGCAGTTCTTC	CSAHRLAGYNEQFF
-	TRBV28	TRBJ2-5	TRBD1	TGTGCCAGCAGTTCATACAGGGGCCCGGGAGAGACCCAGTACTTC	CASSSYRGPGETQYF
few	TRBV2	TRBJ2-2	-	TGTGCCAGCGGGACCCATCTAGTCGGGGAGCTGTTTTTT	CASGTHLVGELFF
-	TRBV5-1	TRBJ1-1	-	TGCGCCAGCAGCTTTTCCAGGCTTGAGGGGAACACTGAAGCTTTCTTT	CASSFSRLEGNTEAFF
-	TRBV5-6	TRBJ2-3	-	TGTGCCAGCAGCTTATACGGATCCACAGATACGCAGTATTTT	CASSLYGSTDTQYF
once	TRBV5-4	TRBJ2-3	TRBD2	TGTGCCAGCAGCTCCCAGGGAGCGGGAGCAGATACGCAGTATTTT	CASSSQGAGADTQYF
once	TRBV30	TRBJ2-3	-	TGTGCCTGGAGAAATCGACAGGGACTAGATGGCACAGATACGCAGTATTTT	CAWRNRQGLDGTDTQYF
once	TRBV30	TRBJ1-4	-	TGTGCCTGGGGACCGGGACCGAGTAATGAAAAACTGTTTTTT	CAWGPGPSNEKLFF
-	TRBV4-2	TRBJ2-2	TRBD2	TGTGCCAGCAGCCAAGAGACCGGGAGGGGTTCCGGGGAGCTGTTTTTT	CASSQETGRGSGELFF
many	TRBV27	TRBJ1-2	-	TGTGCCAGCAGTTCCCCCCGGGAGGGGAACTATGGCTACACCTTC	CASSSPREGNYGYTF
-	TRBV18	TRBJ2-3	-	TGTGCCAGCTCCCAAGGCGGGGATACGCAGTATTTT	CASSQGGDTQYF
-	TRBV19	TRBJ2-7	TRBD2	TGTGCCACCAGCGTGGGGCTAGCGGGAGAGTACGAGCAGTACTTC	CATSVGLAGEYEQYF
-	TRBV11-2	TRBJ2-7	TRBD2	TGTGCCAGCAGAAAACTTCCGGGACTAGCGGGAGGTCGAACTGGCGAGCAGTACTTC	CASRKLPGLAGGRTGEQYF
-	TRBV5-4	TRBJ1-2	TRBD1	TGTGCCAGCAGCTTCCCGGGACAGGCTTCCTATGGCTACACCTTC	CASSFPGQASYGYTF
-	TRBV28	TRBJ1-4	-	TGTGCCAGCAGTTTTGAGGGTGAAAAACTGTTTTTT	CASSFEGEKLFF
many	TRBV2	TRBJ2-7	TRBD1	TGTGCCAGCAGCACCGGGACAGGGGGTTCTTACGAGCAGTACTTC	CASSTGTGGSYEQYF
-	TRBV6-1	TRBJ2-1	-	TGTGCCAGCATTAGCGGCCAAAGCTCCTACAATGAGCAGTTCTTC	CASISGQSSYNEQFF
few	TRBV11-2	TRBJ2-7	-	TGTGCCAGCACCTTCCTGGGGCGATCGGCGAGCGAGCAGTACTTC	CASTFLGRSASEQYF